This is a list of T cell receptor beta chains from one sample in a study of blood T cells in healthy people across ages. From the 5' RACE reads, TCRdb called clonotypes with MiXCR, one entry per CDR3 protein. Here the sample spans about 1.8 million distinct CDR3 sequences, about 50% being singletons. The sample consisted of blood. Receptors were obtained from a woman in her thirties or forties in good health. CDR3s include the opening cysteine and the closing phenylalanine or tryptophan. D genes are given only for firm matches. Clone size, where shown, is once, few, many, or a class for clones that have expanded.

size: .; V: TRBV5-1; D: .; J: TRBJ1-2; DNA: TGCGCCAGCAGCGTGAATGGTGCAGGGGATGGCTACACCTTC; CDR3: CASSVNGAGDGYTF
size: .; V: TRBV4-2; D: .; J: TRBJ1-5; DNA: TGTGCCAGCCGTCGTATAGGTAGCAATCAGCCCCAGCATTTT; CDR3: CASRRIGSNQPQHF
size: .; V: TRBV6-5; D: TRBD2; J: TRBJ2-7; DNA: TGTGCCAGCAGTTACTCGGTAAACTCAGCGGGGGCCTACGAGCAGTACTTC; CDR3: CASSYSVNSAGAYEQYF
size: few; V: TRBV28; D: .; J: TRBJ2-3; DNA: TGTGCCAGCAGACGACTCCTACAGGGTACTCGCACAGATACGCAGTATTTT; CDR3: CASRRLLQGTRTDTQYF
size: few; V: TRBV12-3/TRBV12-4; D: TRBD1; J: TRBJ2-5; DNA: TGTGCCAGCAGTATAGACAGGGAGAACACAGGGGAGACCCAGTACTTC; CDR3: CASSIDRENTGETQYF
size: .; V: TRBV2; D: .; J: TRBJ2-3; DNA: TGTGCCAGCAGTGAATCGTCAATCACAGATACGCAGTATTTT; CDR3: CASSESSITDTQYF
size: few; V: TRBV2; D: .; J: TRBJ2-4; DNA: TGTGCCAGCAGCCAAAGACAGAAAAACATTCAGTACTTC; CDR3: CASSQRQKNIQYF
size: .; V: TRBV27; D: .; J: TRBJ1-2; DNA: TGTGCCAGCAGTTCCCTTGGGCCCTCGGCCAGGGAGGGTTATGGCTACACCTTC; CDR3: CASSSLGPSAREGYGYTF
size: few; V: TRBV6-5; D: TRBD2; J: TRBJ2-1; DNA: TGTGCCAGCAGTTATCAGCGGGGGGGGCTGACGTACAATGAGCAGTTCTTC; CDR3: CASSYQRGGLTYNEQFF
size: few; V: TRBV28; D: .; J: TRBJ2-7; DNA: TGTGCCAGCAGTTTAATAGCCAGGGTGGACTACGAGCAGTACTTC; CDR3: CASSLIARVDYEQYF
size: .; V: TRBV4-3; D: .; J: TRBJ2-5; DNA: TGCGCCAGCAGCCAAGGGGCCGCGGGTAGCGGTTTCCAAGAGACCCAGTACTTC; CDR3: CASSQGAAGSGFQETQYF
size: once; V: TRBV14; D: .; J: TRBJ2-5; DNA: TGTGCCAGCAGCCGCCCCGGAAACATTTACAATGAGCAGTACTTC; CDR3: CASSRPGNIYNEQYF
size: .; V: TRBV7-2; D: TRBD1; J: TRBJ1-2; DNA: TGTGCCAGCAGCTTATCGGACAGGCAGGACTATGGCTACACCTTC; CDR3: CASSLSDRQDYGYTF
size: .; V: TRBV6-5; D: .; J: TRBJ2-5; DNA: TGTGCCAGCAGCCTCACCATCCGGGAGACCCAGTACTTC; CDR3: CASSLTIRETQYF
size: .; V: TRBV29-1; D: .; J: TRBJ2-1; DNA: TGCAGCGTTGAATTTGCCTTGAAGCAAGAGACCCAGTTCTTC; CDR3: CSVEFALKQETQFF
size: .; V: TRBV6-5; D: .; J: TRBJ1-5; DNA: TGTGCCAGCAAACTATCGGAGAGCCGTCAGCCCCAGCATTTT; CDR3: CASKLSESRQPQHF
size: .; V: TRBV15; D: TRBD2; J: TRBJ2-5; DNA: TGTGCCACCAGCAGAGATACTAGCGGGGATGAGCAGTACTTC; CDR3: CATSRDTSGDEQYF
size: .; V: TRBV5-6; D: TRBD2; J: TRBJ2-5; DNA: TGTGCCAGCAGCTTCTGGACTAGGGAAGAGACCCAGTACTTC; CDR3: CASSFWTREETQYF
size: .; V: TRBV27; D: .; J: TRBJ1-6; DNA: TGTGCCAGCTCACCCGTTAAGGCGGATAGGGATTCACCCCTCCACTTT; CDR3: CASSPVKADRDSPLHF
size: .; V: TRBV4-3; D: TRBD2; J: TRBJ2-7; DNA: TGCGCCAGCAGCCAGCGGGGGACCCCCTACAAGGAGCAGTACTTC; CDR3: CASSQRGTPYKEQYF
size: once; V: TRBV27; D: .; J: TRBJ2-7; DNA: TGTGCCAGCCCCCTTAGGAGGGGGGGAGGACCTGGCCTTTCCGACGAGCAGTACTTC; CDR3: CASPLRRGGGPGLSDEQYF
size: .; V: TRBV7-2; D: TRBD2; J: TRBJ2-4; DNA: TGTGCCAGCAGCCTGACTAGCGGGGGGGTTAACATTCAGTACTTC; CDR3: CASSLTSGGVNIQYF
size: .; V: TRBV27; D: .; J: TRBJ2-3; DNA: TGTGCCAGCAGTTTACCAGGCGGGGAGACAGATACGCAGTATTTT; CDR3: CASSLPGGETDTQYF
size: .; V: TRBV28; D: .; J: TRBJ1-2; DNA: TGTGCCAGCAGTTCTGTTCGGTATGGCTACACCTTC; CDR3: CASSSVRYGYTF
size: .; V: TRBV20-1; D: TRBD1; J: TRBJ2-7; DNA: TGCAGTGCTAGTTCGCAGGGGGCGTCCTACGAGCAGTACTTC; CDR3: CSASSQGASYEQYF
size: few; V: TRBV5-1; D: .; J: TRBJ2-5; DNA: TGCGCCAGCAGCTCGCAAGTGGACAGAGCCGAGACCCAGTACTTC; CDR3: CASSSQVDRAETQYF
size: .; V: TRBV28; D: .; J: TRBJ1-2; DNA: TGTGCCAGCAGTCCCTACTCGACAGTCTATGGCTACACCTTC; CDR3: CASSPYSTVYGYTF
size: .; V: TRBV28; D: .; J: TRBJ2-5; DNA: TGTGCCAGCAGTTTGACAGGGAGGAACAAAGAGACCCAGTACTTC; CDR3: CASSLTGRNKETQYF